One T cell receptor beta chain is described in this entry. Profiling relied on immunoSEQ multiplex PCR, and the TCRdb table lists in-frame clones only, not all of them. Among more than 20,000 clones listed, almost 85% were seen once. This record comes from a study of T cells in narcolepsy. Trimming took off 4 bases at V and 1 base at J, with 10 bases between the two ends. Germline assignment: CDR1 MRHNA and CDR2 SNTAGT. The CDR3 loop spans 14 amino acids. This clonotype was obtained from a human donor in good health. The chain is built from TRBV6-4 and TRBJ1-1; maybe TRBD1 (5 bases). Material for sequencing was memory (CD45RA-) CD4+ T cells from blood. Here the CDR3 reads CASSGGPGNTEAFF. Written as DNA, the CDR3 is TGTGCCAGCAGTGGGGGCCCAGGGAACACTGAAGCTTTCTTT.